The 26 T cell receptor beta chains below come from one sample, sequenced in a study of T cell changes during pregnancy in multiple sclerosis. Some clones are missing from TCRdb's copy, which holds only in-frame ones; the method was immunoSEQ multiplex PCR. The table shows fewer than 45,000 clones, with more than 70% occurring only once. Sample: CD4+ T cells from peripheral blood mononuclear cells, taken after pregnancy. The receptors were sampled from a female donor in good health, enrolled as a control in a pregnancy study.

J is TRBJ1-6 and V is TRBV6-6; possible D gene TRBD1, 6 bases. This CDR3 comprises 13 residues. Trimming removed 2 bases from V and 9 bases from J, with 8 bases in between. Germline V gene lookup returns CDR1 MNHNY and CDR2 SVGAGI (reference sequence). The CDR3 nucleotides read TGTGCCAGCAGTTACGGGGACATTTCACCCCTCCACTTT. Translating it yields CASSYGDISPLHF.

This clone was observed a single time. This rearrangement joins TRBV28 to TRBJ1-6, with D unresolved. The CDR3 is made up of 13 amino acids. The germline gives CDR1 MDHEN, CDR2 SYDVKM. Trimming cost V 9 bases and J 0 bases, with 6 bases left between them. CDR3 protein: CASTSSYNSPLHF. The CDR3 coding sequence is TGTGCCAGTACTAGCTCCTATAATTCACCCCTCCACTTT. Using reference TRBV28 and TRBJ1-6 for the parts outside the CDR3, the full variable domain is DVKVTQSSRYLVKRTGEKVFLECVQDMDHENMFWYRQDPGLGLRLIYFSYDVKMKEKGDIPEGYSVSREKKERFSLILESASTNQTSMYLCASTSSYNSPLHFGNGTRLTVT.

This clone was detected once. This sequence joins TRBV18 and TRBJ1-1, with D uncertain. V shed 3 bases and J shed 2 bases, with 10 bases lying between them. The CDR3 is 14 residues long. Germline CDR1 reads KGHSH; CDR2 reads LQKENI. CDR3 nucleotides: TGTGCCAGCTCACCGATACAGAGCAACACTGAAGCTTTCTTT. Its protein product is CASSPIQSNTEAFF.

The chain uses TRBV28 and TRBJ1-2; possible D gene TRBD1, 6 bases. V lost 3 bases, J lost 7 bases, and 24 bases lay in between. The CDR3 has 17 residues. CDR1 is MDHEN, CDR2 SYDVKM, per germline. The CDR3 loop is CASSFLEGGALTGGYTF. The DNA of the CDR3 is TGTGCCAGCAGTTTCCTTGAGGGGGGGGCGCTAACGGGTGGCTACACCTTC.

V and J are TRBV9 and TRBJ1-2; D remains unclear. This CDR3 contains 15 residues. In germline, CDR1 is SGDLS, CDR2 YYNGEE. Between the trimmed V and J ends, which lost 0 bases and 0 bases, there was a span of 9 bases. The DNA for the CDR3 is TGTGCCAGCAGCGTAGGCCCGACTTCTAACTATGGCTACACCTTC. This translates into CASSVGPTSNYGYTF. The full variable domain, in which reference TRBV9 and TRBJ1-2 provide the parts outside the CDR3, is DSGVTQTPKHLITATGQRVTLRCSPRSGDLSVYWYQQSLDQGLQFLIQYYNGEERAKGNILERFSAQQFPDLHSELNLSSLELGDSALYFCASSVGPTSNYGYTFGSGTRLTVV.

The rearrangement uses TRBV2 and TRBJ2-5; TRBD2 might be the D (6 bases). Germline CDR1 and CDR2: SNHLY and FYNNEI. The CDR3 spans 15 residues. Trimming left V 4 bases short and J 2 bases short, with 14 bases between. The DNA of the CDR3 is TGTGCCAGCAGTGGTGTGGGGGGAGTACAAGAGACCCAGTACTTC. Residues: CASSGVGGVQETQYF.

The chain links TRBV7-2 to TRBJ1-5; possibly TRBD1 for D (5 bases). The CDR3 extends over 15 amino acids. Germline V gene lookup returns CDR1 SGHTA and CDR2 FQGNSA. Between the trimmed V and J ends, which lost 5 bases and 7 bases, there was a span of 18 bases. The CDR3 loop reads CASSLDWTGGQPQHF. CDR3 bases: TGTGCCAGCAGCCTAGACTGGACGGGGGGACAGCCCCAGCATTTT.

The chain carries TRBV19 and TRBJ1-1, with D unresolved. Germline V gene sequence: CDR1 LNHDA, CDR2 SQIVND (reference sequence). The CDR3 consists of 10 residues. V lost 7 bases to trimming and J lost 3 bases, with 3 bases between them. In DNA form, the CDR3 reads TGTGCCAGTAAGCACACTGAAGCTTTCTTT. It specifies CASKHTEAFF.

The rearrangement links TRBV12-5 to TRBJ2-7; 10 nucleotides match TRBD2. Germline lookup yields CDR1 LGHNT and CDR2 FRNRAP. The CDR3 is 13 amino acids. Trimming removed 9 bases from V and 6 bases from J; junction bases left unmatched: 8. Written as DNA, the CDR3 is TGTGCTAGCGGGGCTAGCGGGAGTAGCGAGCAGTACTTC. It yields the protein CASGASGSSEQYF.

This clone appeared a few times. The chain has TRBV5-1 and TRBJ1-1; TRBD1 matches 10 bases. V lost 4 bases, J lost 5 bases, and 8 bases stayed unmatched. This CDR3 is built from 15 residues. CDR1 is SGHRS, CDR2 YFSETQ, per germline. CDR3 sequence: CASSAQPGQGTEAFF. CDR3 DNA sequence: TGCGCCAGCAGCGCACAGCCGGGACAGGGGACTGAAGCTTTCTTT.

The chain combines TRBV1 with TRBJ2-5; the table gives TRBD2 as D, unverified against the DNA. TRBV1 is termed a pseudogene. CDR3 length: 18 amino acids. CDR3 in amino acids: CTSSPGLAGGLNRETQYF. CDR3 in DNA: TGCACCAGCAGCCCCGGACTAGCGGGGGGACTAAATCGGGAGACCCAGTACTTC.

This clone appeared once. The chain employs TRBV13 and TRBJ2-2; perhaps TRBD1 as D (6 bases). Germline CDR1 PRHDT, CDR2 FYEKMQ (reference sequence). The CDR3 covers 16 residues. Trimming took off 2 bases at V and 1 base at J, with 11 bases between the two ends. The CDR3 region is CASSLFWGQNTGELFF. The CDR3, as DNA: TGTGCCAGCAGCTTATTCTGGGGGCAGAACACCGGGGAGCTGTTTTTT.

The chain couples TRBV5-4 to TRBJ1-1; 8 bases are a match to TRBD1. Germline V CDR1 and CDR2: SGHNT, YYREEE (reference sequence). Losses at the gene ends were 4 bases for V and 5 bases for J; bases not matched to a gene: 7. The CDR3 is 14 residues long. As DNA, the CDR3 is TGTGCCAGCAGCCTCGACAGGGGAGAGACTGAAGCTTTCTTT. Residues: CASSLDRGETEAFF. Filled out from reference TRBV5-4 and TRBJ1-1, the complete variable domain reads ETGVTQSPTHLIKTRGQQVTLRCSSQSGHNTVSWYQQALGQGPQFIFQYYREEENGRGNFPPRFSGLQFPNYSSELNVNALELDDSALYLCASSLDRGETEAFFGQGTRLTVV.

This chain uses TRBV7-7 with TRBJ2-3; D gene unclear. Germline CDR1 and CDR2: SSHAT and FNYEAQ (reference sequence). Trimming took 5 bases from V and 5 from J, leaving 17 bases between them. CDR3 size: 15 residues. The CDR3 sequence: CASSLSWAHGDTQYF. The DNA for the CDR3 is TGTGCCAGCAGCCTGTCGTGGGCGCATGGAGATACGCAGTATTTT.

The chain uses TRBV4-1 and TRBJ1-5; D is uncertain. Germline CDR1 is MGHRA and CDR2 is YSYEKL. The CDR3 spans 15 residues. Trimming pared 1 base from V and 1 base from J, leaving 8 bases between. CDR3 loop: CASSQGLRSNQPQHF. For the CDR3, the DNA is TGCGCCAGCAGCCAAGGTCTGAGGAGCAATCAGCCCCAGCATTTT.

The chain employs TRBV7-9 and TRBJ2-7; tentatively, D is TRBD1 (5 bases). CDR1 is SEHNR, CDR2 FQNEAQ, per germline (reference sequence). CDR3 length: 15 amino acids. The V and J ends lost 3 bases and 3 bases respectively, with 15 bases between them. CDR3 loop: CASSLQDKTYYEQYF. As DNA, the CDR3 is TGTGCCAGCAGCTTGCAGGACAAAACCTACTACGAGCAGTACTTC. The complete variable domain, with remaining parts taken from reference TRBV7-9 and TRBJ2-7, reads DTGVSQNPRHKITKRGQNVTFRCDPISEHNRLYWYRQTLGQGPEFLTYFQNEAQLEKSRLLSDRFSAERPKGSFSTLEIQRTEQGDSAMYLCASSLQDKTYYEQYFGPGTRLTVT.

The J gene is TRBJ1-1, the V gene TRBV30; 8 bases are a match to TRBD1. This CDR3 has 12 amino acids. V was pared by 1 base and J by 5 bases, with 0 bases of the junction left unmatched. Germline CDR1 is GTSNPN and CDR2 is SVGIG (reference sequence). This CDR3 is CAWSGDRTEAFF. DNA for the CDR3: TGTGCCTGGAGTGGGGACAGGACTGAAGCTTTCTTT.

The chain links TRBV19 to TRBJ1-4; 8 nucleotides align to TRBD1. The CDR3 spans 14 residues. Germline V gene lookup returns CDR1 LNHDA and CDR2 SQIVND (reference sequence). V shed 5 bases and J 6 bases; nucleotides not matched to a gene: 5. CDR3 sequence reads: CASSDGTGDEKLFF. CDR3 DNA sequence: TGTGCCAGTAGTGACGGGACAGGCGATGAAAAACTGTTTTTT.

In nucleotides, the CDR3 is TGTGCCAGTGTCACAGGGCCAGGAGAGACCCAGTACTTC. It encodes CASVTGPGETQYF. The gene calls are TRBV7-9 and TRBJ2-5; a weak D match, TRBD1 (6 bases). Germline-derived CDR1 and CDR2 are SEHNR and FQNEAQ (reference sequence). The germline V and J ends were trimmed by 9 bases and 4 bases, with 15 bases remaining between them. CDR3 length: 13 amino acids.

V gene TRBV19 combines with J gene TRBJ2-7; TRBD2 matches at 8 bases. Germline V gene data show CDR1 as LNHDA and CDR2 as SQIVND (reference sequence). This CDR3 contains 13 residues. The junction had 2 bases not matched to a gene; V was cut back by 4 bases and J by 3 bases. The CDR3 here is CASSSGRFYEQYF. The CDR3 coding sequence is TGTGCCAGTAGTAGCGGGAGGTTCTACGAGCAGTACTTC.

V and J are TRBV11-2 and TRBJ2-1; TRBD2 agrees at 10 bases. This CDR3 region has 18 residues. Trimming cost V 5 bases and J 4 bases; bases outside gene matches: 14. Germline V gives CDR1 SGHAT, CDR2 FQNNGV. CDR3 in DNA: TGTGCCAGCAGCCTTATCTCTTGGCCTAGCGGGAGATACAATGAGCAGTTCTTC. Protein sequence: CASSLISWPSGRYNEQFF.

The V and J genes are TRBV10-1 and TRBJ1-6; 7 bases are a match to TRBD1. The CDR3 is 15 amino acids. Germline V CDR1 and CDR2: WNHNN, SYGVQD (reference sequence). After removal of 0 bases from V and 6 bases from J, the junction contained 2 bases not matched to a gene. CDR3 in DNA: TGCGCCAGCAGTGAGTCGAACAGGGGTAATTCACCCCTCCACTTT. Amino acids: CASSESNRGNSPLHF.

This clone was detected once. A junction end diverges from the germline sequence, so it may reflect a read error. The V and J genes are TRBV4-1 and TRBJ1-3; TRBD1 agrees at 8 bases. Germline lookup yields CDR1 MGHRA and CDR2 YSYEKL. This CDR3 spans 17 amino acids. The CDR3 loop reads CASSEDRTGHSGNTIYF. The CDR3 bases are TGCGCCAGCAGCGAAGACCGGACAGGGCACTCTGGAAACACCATATATTTT.

The V call is TRBV28, the J call TRBJ1-4, with D possibly matching TRBD1 (6 bases). V lost 10 bases and J 4 bases, leaving 10 bases between the germline ends. CDR1 and CDR2 from the germline V gene are MDHEN and SYDVKM. This CDR3 has 12 amino acids. The CDR3 protein is CATQGNNEKLFF. CDR3 DNA: TGTGCCACCCAGGGGAATAATGAAAAACTGTTTTTT. The whole variable domain, remainder taken from reference TRBV28 and TRBJ1-4, is DVKVTQSSRYLVKRTGEKVFLECVQDMDHENMFWYRQDPGLGLRLIYFSYDVKMKEKGDIPEGYSVSREKKERFSLILESASTNQTSMYLCATQGNNEKLFFGSGTQLSVL.

The chain carries TRBV6-5 and TRBJ1-6, with 7 bases identical to TRBD1. Germline CDR1 and CDR2: MNHEY and SVGAGI. This CDR3 has 15 amino acids. Unmatched junction bases numbered 4, after V lost 8 bases and J lost 0 bases. CDR3 sequence (DNA): TGTGCCAGCCGCAGGGGGAGCTCCTATAATTCACCCCTCCACTTT. Encoded protein: CASRRGSSYNSPLHF.

The chain couples TRBV30 to TRBJ2-5; 12 bases match TRBD2. Trimming took 2 bases from V and 3 from J; bases not matched to a gene: 7. The CDR3 sequence is 16 residues long. Germline V gene sequence: CDR1 GTSNPN, CDR2 SVGIG (reference sequence). The CDR3 is CAWSLAGGPGEETQYF. DNA of the CDR3: TGTGCCTGGAGTCTAGCGGGAGGGCCAGGTGAAGAGACCCAGTACTTC. Complete variable domain (other parts from reference TRBV30 and TRBJ2-5): SQTIHQWPATLVQPVGSPLSLECTVEGTSNPNLYWYRQAAGRGLQLLFYSVGIGQISSEVPQNLSASRPQDRQFILSSKKLLLSDSGFYLCAWSLAGGPGEETQYFGPGTRLLVL.